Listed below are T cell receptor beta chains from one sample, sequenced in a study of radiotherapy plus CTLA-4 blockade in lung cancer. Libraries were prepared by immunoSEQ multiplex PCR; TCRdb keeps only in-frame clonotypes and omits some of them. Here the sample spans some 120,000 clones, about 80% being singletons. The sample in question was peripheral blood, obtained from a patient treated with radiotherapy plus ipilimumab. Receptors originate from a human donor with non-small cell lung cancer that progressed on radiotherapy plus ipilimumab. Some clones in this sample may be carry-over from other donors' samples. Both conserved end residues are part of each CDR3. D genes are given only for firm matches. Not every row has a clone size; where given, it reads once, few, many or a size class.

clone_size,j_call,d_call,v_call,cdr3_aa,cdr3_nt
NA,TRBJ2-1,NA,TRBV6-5,CASTKMGGYNEQFF,TGTGCCAGCACCAAGATGGGGGGCTACAATGAGCAGTTCTTC
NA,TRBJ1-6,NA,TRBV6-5,CASSPRDLTDSPLHF,TGTGCCAGCAGTCCGCGGGACCTGACGGATTCACCCCTCCACTTT
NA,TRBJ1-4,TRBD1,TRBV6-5,CASKNGQEGEKLFF,TGTGCCAGTAAAAATGGACAGGAGGGTGAAAAACTGTTTTTT
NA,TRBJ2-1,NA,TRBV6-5,CASSSTTGRFRSEQFF,TGTGCCAGCAGTTCCACGACAGGGAGGTTTAGGAGTGAGCAGTTCTTC
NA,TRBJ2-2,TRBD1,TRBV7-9,CASRHDRGRTGELFF,TGTGCCAGCAGACACGACAGGGGTCGGACCGGGGAGCTGTTTTTT
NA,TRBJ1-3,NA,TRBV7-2,CASSFPPGPGNTIYF,TGTGCCAGCAGCTTCCCCCCGGGACCCGGAAACACCATATATTTT
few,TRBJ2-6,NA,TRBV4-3,CASSQEAGSGANVLTF,TGCGCCAGCAGCCAAGAAGCCGGCAGCGGGGCCAACGTCCTGACTTTC
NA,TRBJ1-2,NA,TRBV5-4,CASSFSLTGYTF,TGTGCCAGCAGCTTTAGCTTGACTGGCTACACCTTC
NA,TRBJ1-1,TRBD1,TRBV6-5,CASSPRTGGYTEAFF,TGTGCCAGCAGTCCACGGACAGGGGGTTACACTGAAGCTTTCTTT
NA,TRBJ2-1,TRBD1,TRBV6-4,CASSRIGTGSNEQFF,TGTGCCAGCAGCCGAATCGGGACAGGGTCCAATGAGCAGTTCTTC
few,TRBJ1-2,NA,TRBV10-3,CAISGGEYGYTF,TGTGCCATCAGTGGAGGGGAGTATGGCTACACCTTC
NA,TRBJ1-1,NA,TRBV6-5,CASRGNMNTEAFF,TGTGCCAGCAGGGGCAACATGAACACTGAAGCTTTCTTT
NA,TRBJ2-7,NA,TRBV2,CASSAGIYEQYF,TGTGCCAGCAGTGCAGGGATCTACGAGCAGTACTTC
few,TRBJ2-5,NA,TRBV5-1,CASSSQGLGYQETQYF,TGCGCCAGCAGCTCTCAGGGATTGGGGTACCAAGAGACCCAGTACTTC
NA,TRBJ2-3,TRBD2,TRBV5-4,CASSLGGLAGGSTDTQYF,TGTGCCAGCAGCTTGGGAGGACTAGCGGGGGGTAGCACAGATACGCAGTATTTT
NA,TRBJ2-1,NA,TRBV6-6,CASSLGHNNEQFF,TGTGCCAGCAGCCTTGGGCACAACAATGAGCAGTTCTTC
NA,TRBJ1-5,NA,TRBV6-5,CASSPLGAPNQPQHF,TGTGCCAGCAGCCCCTTGGGGGCCCCCAATCAGCCCCAGCATTTT
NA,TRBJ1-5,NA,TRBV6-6,CASSYSTARQPQHF,TGTGCCAGCAGTTACTCGACAGCCCGGCAGCCCCAGCATTTT
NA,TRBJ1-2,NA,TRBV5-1,CASNRAARAYGYTF,TGCGCCAGCAACCGGGCAGCCCGGGCCTATGGCTACACCTTC
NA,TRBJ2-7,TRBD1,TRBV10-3,CASHPGQGSYEQYF,TGTGCCAGCCATCCGGGACAGGGGTCCTACGAGCAGTACTTC
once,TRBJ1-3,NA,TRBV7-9,CASSREGRSGNTIYF,TGTGCCAGCAGCCGCGAAGGGAGGTCTGGAAACACCATATATTTT
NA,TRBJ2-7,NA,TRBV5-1,CASSNVGARESEQYF,TGCGCCAGCAGCAACGTTGGGGCGCGAGAGAGCGAGCAGTACTTC
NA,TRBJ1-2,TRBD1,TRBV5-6,CASSFIGTVNYGYTF,TGTGCCAGCAGCTTTATCGGGACAGTTAACTATGGCTACACCTTC
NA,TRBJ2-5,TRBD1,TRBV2,CASSDRDRDQETQYF,TGTGCCAGCAGCGACCGGGACAGGGATCAAGAGACCCAGTACTTC
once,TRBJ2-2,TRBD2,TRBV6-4,CASSDSSGGTGELFF,TGTGCCAGCAGTGACTCAAGCGGGGGTACCGGGGAGCTGTTTTTT
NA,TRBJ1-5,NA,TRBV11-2,CASSWDSGQPQHF,TGTGCCAGCAGTTGGGACTCCGGCCAGCCCCAGCATTTT
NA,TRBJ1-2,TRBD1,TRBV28,CASSFTGVGYTF,TGTGCCAGCAGTTTTACAGGGGTTGGCTACACCTTC
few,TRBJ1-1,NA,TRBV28,CASRGDTRGAEAFF,TGTGCCAGCAGGGGGGACACTCGGGGCGCTGAAGCTTTCTTT